These 26 T cell receptor beta chains were all obtained from the same sample, sequenced in a study of post-analysis software for immune sequencing data. Findings and caveats of the study: Patients used roughly five TRBV segments, including TRBV5-6, TRBV5-1 and TRBV20-1, more often than controls.

Their antigen targets remain unknown. TCR beta cDNA libraries included unique molecular identifiers. Via MiXCR, TCRdb re-called the PCR reads, giving one row per CDR3 protein. The sample consists of about 680,000 distinct CDR3 sequences, 55% to 70% of them appearing once. The sequencing sample was made of blood. These receptors all come from a girl aged 2-15 years with multiple sclerosis.

The chain combines TRBV6-5 with TRBJ2-3; a possible D gene is TRBD2 (5 bases). V shed 2 bases and J shed 1 base, with 10 bases lying between them. The CDR3 sequence is 15 residues long. Germline lookup yields CDR1 MNHEY and CDR2 SVGAGI. The CDR3 here is CASSYVGVGTDTQYF. CDR3 DNA sequence: TGTGCCAGCAGTTACGTCGGGGTAGGCACAGATACGCAGTATTTT.

The rearrangement links TRBV5-1 to TRBJ1-5; the match to TRBD1 covers 7 bases. CDR3 length: 14 residues. V lost 5 bases, J lost 5 bases, and 7 bases stayed unmatched. CDR1 and CDR2 from the germline V gene are SGHRS and YFSETQ. The CDR3 nucleotides are TGCGCCAGCAGGGAGGGGACAGATGATCAGCCCCAGCATTTT. This sequence encodes CASREGTDDQPQHF.

The CDR3 reads CAISEEDGRNEQFF. DNA of the CDR3: TGTGCCATCAGTGAGGAGGACGGACGCAATGAGCAGTTCTTC. The rearrangement links TRBV10-3 to TRBJ2-1; D ambiguous. Germline CDR1 is ENHRY and CDR2 is SYGVKD. The CDR3 sequence is 14 residues long. The germline V and J ends were trimmed by 2 bases and 6 bases, with 11 bases remaining between them.

The chain employs TRBV5-1 and TRBJ2-5; 7 nucleotides agree with TRBD2. V was pared by 2 bases and J by 1 base, with 5 bases of the junction left unmatched. The germline V gene has CDR1 SGHRS and CDR2 YFSETQ. The CDR3 consists of 15 residues. The CDR3 region has the DNA TGCGCCAGCAGCTTTGGCGGGGGTGTCCAAGAGACCCAGTACTTC. Translating it yields CASSFGGGVQETQYF.

The chain employs TRBV7-2 and TRBJ2-1; tentatively, D is TRBD2 (5 bases). The CDR3 length is 15 residues. The V and J ends lost 7 bases and 2 bases respectively, with 15 bases between them. Looked up from germline, CDR1 is SGHTA and CDR2 is FQGNSA. CDR3 sequence: CASTVERRPYNEQFF. The DNA of the CDR3 is TGTGCCAGCACCGTGGAGCGGAGGCCCTACAATGAGCAGTTCTTC.

The chain recombines TRBV7-8 with TRBJ2-2; a possible D gene is TRBD2 (5 bases). The ends were cut back, 0 bases at V and 7 bases at J, with 9 bases in the middle. CDR3 length: 14 amino acids. Germline-derived CDR1 and CDR2 are SGHVS and FQNEAQ. CDR3 in amino acids: CASSLARSGGELFF. The CDR3 DNA reads as TGTGCCAGCAGCTTAGCTCGAAGCGGCGGGGAGCTGTTTTTT.

Regarding this clonotype: Sequence at one end of the junction differs from germline and may be a read error. The rearrangement links TRBV20-1 to TRBJ2-1; D possibly matches TRBD1 or TRBD2 (5 bases each). Per germline, CDR1 DFQATT and CDR2 SNEGSKA (reference sequence). The CDR3 sequence is 15 residues long. CDR3 bases: TGCGGTGCTTGGGACCGCGAAGTGCCCTACAATGAGCAGTTCTTC. This codes for CGAWDREVPYNEQFF.

The rearrangement joins TRBV20-1 to TRBJ2-3; D is possibly TRBD2 (6 bases). Trimming cost V 0 bases and J 2 bases, with 18 bases left between them. Germline loops: CDR1 DFQATT, CDR2 SNEGSKA (reference sequence). This CDR3 contains 17 residues. The DNA of the CDR3 is TGCAGTGCTAGAGATTGGAGGGCGAGCGGGCTCACAGATACGCAGTATTTT. Protein: CSARDWRASGLTDTQYF.

In the case of this clonotype: Germline is not matched at one junction end, which may reflect a read error. The rearrangement links TRBV12-3 or TRBV12-4 to TRBJ2-3; D unresolved. The CDR3 runs 14 residues. The CDR3 nucleotides read TGTGCCAGCGGTCCATGGCGGAGCACAGATGCGCAGTATTTT. The encoded protein is CASGPWRSTDAQYF.

V is TRBV29-1 and J is TRBJ1-2; D might be TRBD1 (5 bases). CDR3 length equals 14 residues. CDR1 and CDR2 (germline): SQVTM, ANQGSEA. V was trimmed by 3 bases and J by 2 bases, leaving 13 bases between them. CDR3 coding DNA: TGCAGCGTTGATGGGACTGGGGAAAACTATGGCTACACCTTC. This sequence encodes CSVDGTGENYGYTF.

This clonotype was observed a few times. This sequence joins TRBV20-1 and TRBJ2-5, with unresolved D. CDR1 and CDR2 (germline): DFQATT, SNEGSKA (reference sequence). The CDR3 contains 13 residues. Trimming removed 0 bases from V and 1 base from J, with 6 bases in between. CDR3 protein: CSARDWGQETQYF. The CDR3 DNA follows: TGCAGTGCTAGAGATTGGGGCCAAGAGACCCAGTACTTC.

The V gene is TRBV10-3, the J gene TRBJ2-7; TRBD1 matches 11 bases. Germline V CDR1 and CDR2: ENHRY, SYGVKD. CDR3 length: 14 residues. J was trimmed by 5 bases and V by 8 bases; bases with no gene match: 8. The CDR3 DNA sequence: TGTGCCATCGGGAAGGACAGGGGGCTTCACGAGCAGTACTTC. Encoded protein: CAIGKDRGLHEQYF.

The V gene is TRBV6-6, the J gene TRBJ2-7; no clear D gene. Between the trimmed V and J ends, which lost 5 bases and 0 bases, there was a span of 14 bases. The germline gives CDR1 MNHNY, CDR2 SVGAGI (reference sequence). This CDR3 comprises 15 residues. The CDR3 is CASSPQLSSSYEQYF. CDR3 in DNA: TGTGCCAGCAGTCCACAACTCAGCAGCTCCTACGAGCAGTACTTC.

This clonotype was found a few times. The gene calls are TRBV20-1 and TRBJ1-4, with D unresolved. CDR1 and CDR2 from the germline V gene are DFQATT and SNEGSKA (reference sequence). The CDR3 consists of 14 residues. The V and J ends lost 0 bases and 8 bases respectively, with 13 bases between them. CDR3 coding DNA: TGCAGTGCTAGAGAAAGGGCGGGTAACGAAAAACTGTTTTTT. It yields the protein CSARERAGNEKLFF.

This chain links TRBV6-5 with TRBJ1-1; a possible D gene is TRBD1 (6 bases). Germline CDR1 and CDR2: MNHEY and SVGAGI. CDR3 size: 13 residues. V shed 7 bases and J shed 5 bases, with 14 bases lying between them. The CDR3 nucleotides read TGTGCCAGCATCAAGGGTCAGGGGACTGAAGCTTTCTTT. It translates to CASIKGQGTEAFF.

This chain uses TRBV7-6 with TRBJ2-1; TRBD2 matches 9 bases. CDR3 size: 17 residues. Per germline, CDR1 SGHVS and CDR2 FNYEAQ. With V trimmed by 5 bases and J by 0 bases, 8 bases remained unmatched. The CDR3 reads CASSLLSGSPSYNEQFF. The CDR3 coding sequence is TGTGCCAGCAGCCTACTTAGCGGGAGCCCCTCCTACAATGAGCAGTTCTTC.

The J gene is TRBJ2-7, the V gene TRBV6-5; D assignment may be TRBD1 or TRBD2 (6 bases each). This CDR3 has 15 residues. With 2 bases removed from V and 2 bases from J, the gap between germline ends came to 13 bases. Germline V gene lookup returns CDR1 MNHEY and CDR2 SVGAGI. CDR3 region: CASSYKGGIPYEQYF. The CDR3 bases are TGTGCCAGCAGTTACAAGGGGGGCATTCCCTACGAGCAGTACTTC.

For the CDR3, the DNA is TGCAGTGCTAACCGGGACAGGAGTTACAATGAGCAGTACTTC. This codes for CSANRDRSYNEQYF. The chain employs TRBV20-1 and TRBJ2-7, with 8 bases that match TRBD1. The CDR3 has 14 amino acids. The junction had 12 bases not matched to a gene; V was cut back by 4 bases and J by 7 bases. Per the germline V gene, CDR1 is DFQATT and CDR2 is SNEGSKA (reference sequence).

The chain combines TRBV7-9 with TRBJ2-3, with TRBD2 identical over 7 bases. Germline CDR1 reads SEHNR; CDR2 reads FQNEAQ (reference sequence). The CDR3 is made up of 14 amino acids. Losses at the gene ends were 5 bases for V and 6 bases for J; bases not matched to a gene: 8. This chain's CDR3 is CASSRLASPDTQYF. Here the CDR3 DNA reads TGTGCCAGCAGCCGACTAGCTTCACCTGATACGCAGTATTTT.

V and J are TRBV14 and TRBJ2-4; a weak D match, TRBD2 (5 bases). CDR3 length equals 14 residues. Germline V CDR1 and CDR2: SGHDN, FVKESK. Trimming shortened V by 3 bases and J by 5 bases, and 11 bases separated the two germline ends. The CDR3 bases are TGTGCCAGCAGCCAGGCCGGGGTCGAAAACATTCAGTACTTC. Protein sequence: CASSQAGVENIQYF. The variable domain in full, completed from reference TRBV14 and TRBJ2-4, reads EAGVTQFPSHSVIEKGQTVTLRCDPISGHDNLYWYRRVMGKEIKFLLHFVKESKQDESGMPNNRFLAERTGGTYSTLKVQPAELEDSGVYFCASSQAGVENIQYFGAGTRLSVL.

The CDR3 DNA sequence: TGCAGCGTTGAACGGTTCCATCTCTACAATGAGCAGTTCTTC. Translation: CSVERFHLYNEQFF. The rearrangement joins TRBV29-1 to TRBJ2-1; D gene uncertain. Trimming shortened V by 2 bases and J by 3 bases, and 11 bases separated the two germline ends. The CDR3 consists of 14 residues. Germline V lookup: CDR1 SQVTM, CDR2 ANQGSEA.

The chain combines TRBV2 with TRBJ2-1; TRBD2 aligns across 11 bases. Germline V gives CDR1 SNHLY, CDR2 FYNNEI. J lost 7 bases, V lost 1 base, and 6 bases had no gene match. There are 16 residues in the CDR3. CDR3: CASSEGKASGRNEQFF. For the CDR3, the DNA is TGTGCCAGCAGTGAAGGGAAGGCTAGCGGGAGGAATGAGCAGTTCTTC.

This clonotype was found a few times. V and J are TRBV20-1 and TRBJ2-3; 8 bases are a match to TRBD2. Germline loops: CDR1 DFQATT, CDR2 SNEGSKA (reference sequence). The CDR3 consists of 14 residues. V shed 6 bases and J 4 bases; nucleotides not matched to a gene: 9. The CDR3 sequence is CSAPSGSYADTQYF. DNA of the CDR3: TGCAGTGCCCCCAGCGGGAGTTATGCAGATACGCAGTATTTT.

The J gene is TRBJ2-5, the V gene TRBV20-1, with 9 nucleotides matching TRBD1. This CDR3 comprises 15 residues. Unmatched junction bases numbered 10, after V lost 3 bases and J lost 5 bases. The germline V gene has CDR1 DFQATT and CDR2 SNEGSKA (reference sequence). As DNA, the CDR3 is TGCAGTGCTAGTCTCTGGGACAGGGTGGCCGAGACCCAGTACTTC. Translation gives CSASLWDRVAETQYF.

The rearrangement uses TRBV4-3 and TRBJ1-2; 8 nucleotides line up with TRBD1. CDR3 length: 14 amino acids. CDR1 and CDR2 from the germline V gene are LGHNA and YSLEER. V lost 0 bases to trimming and J lost 6 bases; unmatched junction nucleotides: 3. CDR3 in amino acids: CASSQDWTGHGYTF. The CDR3, as DNA: TGCGCCAGCAGCCAAGATTGGACAGGGCATGGCTACACCTTC.

This clonotype was found a few times. CDR3 in amino acids: CSAWTAGANVLTF. In DNA form, the CDR3 reads TGCAGCGCATGGACAGCTGGGGCCAACGTCCTGACTTTC. The rearrangement uses TRBV29-1 and TRBJ2-6, with a possible D match to TRBD1 (6 bases). Between the trimmed V and J ends, which lost 7 bases and 2 bases, there was a span of 9 bases. CDR1 SQVTM and CDR2 ANQGSEA come from the germline V gene. The CDR3 covers 13 residues.